The 29 T cell receptor beta chains reported below all come from one sample, sequenced in a study of cytomegalovirus exposure and HLA in healthy donors. The primer mix had 60 Vbeta and 13 Jbeta primers. Only in-frame clones appear in the TCRdb table, and some are missing; sequencing was by immunoSEQ multiplex PCR. The repertoire holds approximately 170,000 clones, with roughly 83% as singletons. Input material: PBMCs. The receptors here all came from a woman aged 45-59 years in good health and CMV-seronegative.

This clone was seen a handful of times. This chain links TRBV28 with TRBJ1-2; D perhaps matches TRBD1 (5 bases). The CDR3 loop spans 12 amino acids. Looked up from germline, CDR1 is MDHEN and CDR2 is SYDVKM. Between the trimmed V and J ends, which lost 5 bases and 10 bases, there was a span of 14 bases. Here the CDR3 reads CASSAGPTTYTF. As DNA, the CDR3 is TGTGCCAGCAGTGCGGGACCTACTACCTACACCTTC.

The chain recombines TRBV6-5 with TRBJ1-4, with D tentatively TRBD1 (6 bases). CDR1 and CDR2 (germline): MNHEY, SVGAGI. V shed 4 bases and J shed 11 bases, with 14 bases lying between them. The CDR3 is 13 amino acids. Here the CDR3 DNA reads TGTGCCAGCAGTTCTAAACAGGGCGGGAAACTGTTTTTT. Encoded protein: CASSSKQGGKLFF.

J is TRBJ1-2 and V is TRBV29-1; 7 nucleotides align to TRBD1. V lost 4 bases, J lost 8 bases, and 13 bases stayed unmatched. Per the germline V gene, CDR1 is SQVTM and CDR2 is ANQGSEA. The CDR3 spans 14 residues. The CDR3 bases are TGCAGCGTTGTGGGGGAGTTAGGGGGCTGGGGCTACACCTTC. Protein product: CSVVGELGGWGYTF.

The CDR3 sequence: CASRPGRVNEQYF. CDR3 bases: TGTGCCAGCAGACCAGGGAGGGTTAACGAGCAGTACTTC. V and J are TRBV7-8 and TRBJ2-7; 7 nucleotides match TRBD2. J lost 5 bases, V lost 6 bases, and 7 bases had no gene match. Germline CDR1 SGHVS, CDR2 FQNEAQ. The CDR3 totals 13 residues.

This clone was counted once. The V and J genes are TRBV27 and TRBJ2-7; 8 positions match TRBD2. The V and J ends lost 4 bases and 5 bases, in that order; junction bases with no gene match: 13. The V gene's germline CDR1 is MNHEY and CDR2 SMNVEV (reference sequence). The CDR3 loop spans 16 amino acids. The CDR3 region is CASSSIRTSSSHEQYF. Written as DNA, the CDR3 is TGTGCCAGCAGTTCAATCCGGACTAGCTCGTCCCACGAGCAGTACTTC.

The chain is built from TRBV19 and TRBJ2-3, with TRBD2 matching over 7 bases. Germline V CDR1 and CDR2: LNHDA, SQIVND (reference sequence). With V trimmed by 5 bases and J by 3 bases, 14 bases remained unmatched. The CDR3 has 17 amino acids. The CDR3 loop is CASSPPPGGSGTDTQYF. CDR3 nucleotides: TGTGCCAGTAGTCCCCCTCCCGGCGGGAGTGGGACAGATACGCAGTATTTT. Complete variable domain (other parts from reference TRBV19 and TRBJ2-3): DGGITQSPKYLFRKEGQNVTLSCEQNLNHDAMYWYRQDPGQGLRLIYYSQIVNDFQKGDIAEGYSVSREKKESFPLTVTSAQKNPTAFYLCASSPPPGGSGTDTQYFGPGTRLTVL.

This chain connects TRBV29-1 to TRBJ2-5; 10 nucleotides align to TRBD2. CDR1 SQVTM and CDR2 ANQGSEA come from the germline V gene. There are 14 residues in the CDR3. Trimming cost V 7 bases and J 5 bases; bases outside gene matches: 10. CDR3 nucleotides: TGCAGCGGAAAAGGGACTAGCGCCCCGGAGACCCAGTACTTC. The encoded protein is CSGKGTSAPETQYF.

This clone was recorded a few times. The V gene is TRBV28, the J gene TRBJ2-5, with 7 bases lining up with TRBD2. The end of the DNA aligns better with TRBJ2-7, so the J call may be wrong. Per the germline V gene, CDR1 is MDHEN and CDR2 is SYDVKM. The CDR3 consists of 15 residues. The CDR3 region has the DNA TGTGCCAGCAGTTTCTTCTCTAGCGGAGTCTACGAGCAGTACTTC. It codes for CASSFFSSGVYEQYF.

This chain links TRBV15 with TRBJ1-3, with D tentatively TRBD1 (5 bases). CDR1 and CDR2 (germline): LNHNV, YYDKDF (reference sequence). The CDR3 has 18 residues. The V and J ends lost 1 base and 0 bases respectively, with 16 bases between them. CDR3 region: CATSRGGPSYGSGNTIYF. In nucleotides, the CDR3 is TGTGCCACCAGCAGAGGGGGCCCCTCTTACGGCTCTGGAAACACCATATATTTT.

This clone has only a few counts. The genes are TRBV4-1 and TRBJ2-5; 9 bases fit TRBD2. With 2 bases clipped from V and 4 bases from J, the junction kept 5 bases outside the gene matches. The V gene's germline CDR1 is MGHRA and CDR2 YSYEKL. The CDR3 is made up of 15 amino acids. The CDR3 coding sequence is TGCGCCAGCAGCCAACAAGCGGGGGGTGGAGAGACCCAGTACTTC. Translating gives CASSQQAGGGETQYF.

The V call is TRBV4-1, the J call TRBJ1-2; tentatively, D is TRBD1 (5 bases). Germline V CDR1 and CDR2: MGHRA, YSYEKL. CDR3 length: 15 amino acids. Between the trimmed V and J ends, which lost 0 bases and 10 bases, there was a span of 18 bases. CDR3 nucleotide sequence: TGCGCCAGCAGCCAAGATATTTCTCAGGGTTTTTCCTACACCTTC. Its translation is CASSQDISQGFSYTF.

The chain carries TRBV28 and TRBJ2-3; 12 nucleotides line up with TRBD2. The CDR3 is 18 residues long. With 0 bases clipped from V and 4 bases from J, the junction kept 8 bases outside the gene matches. Per germline, CDR1 MDHEN and CDR2 SYDVKM. The CDR3 spells CASSLWVPSGRAPDTQYF. CDR3 bases: TGTGCCAGCAGTTTATGGGTGCCTAGCGGGAGGGCCCCAGATACGCAGTATTTT. The full variable domain, completed using reference TRBV28 and TRBJ2-3, is DVKVTQSSRYLVKRTGEKVFLECVQDMDHENMFWYRQDPGLGLRLIYFSYDVKMKEKGDIPEGYSVSREKKERFSLILESASTNQTSMYLCASSLWVPSGRAPDTQYFGPGTRLTVL.

The chain links TRBV5-1 to TRBJ2-1; D is unresolved. V lost 4 bases to trimming and J lost 3 bases, with 14 bases between them. Germline V gene sequence: CDR1 SGHRS, CDR2 YFSETQ. This CDR3 contains 15 residues. The CDR3 sequence is CASSARVTDYNEQFF. Here the CDR3 DNA reads TGCGCCAGCAGCGCGAGAGTCACCGACTACAATGAGCAGTTCTTC.

This sequence joins TRBV6-5 and TRBJ2-1, with D possibly TRBD2 on 6 matching bases. CDR3 length: 13 amino acids. The germline V and J ends were trimmed by 5 bases and 14 bases, with 19 bases remaining between them. Germline V gives CDR1 MNHEY, CDR2 SVGAGI. CDR3 amino acids: CASSPIGSFNEFF. The DNA for the CDR3 is TGTGCCAGCAGTCCTATCGGGAGTTTCAACGAGTTCTTC.

The V call is TRBV27, the J call TRBJ1-5; 9 positions agree with TRBD1. Trimming removed 6 bases from V and 0 bases from J; junction bases left unmatched: 3. CDR1 and CDR2 from the germline V gene are MNHEY and SMNVEV (reference sequence). This CDR3 region has 15 residues. The CDR3, as DNA: TGTGCCAGCAGGGGGACAGGGTATAGCAATCAGCCCCAGCATTTT. Translation: CASRGTGYSNQPQHF.

V usage is TRBV30 and J usage is TRBJ2-5; a possible D gene is TRBD2 (5 bases). The CDR3 sequence is 12 residues long. Trimming cost V 2 bases and J 9 bases, with 13 bases left between them. The germline gives CDR1 GTSNPN, CDR2 SVGIG (reference sequence). CDR3 sequence reads: CAWSSSLEAQYF. CDR3 nucleotide sequence: TGTGCCTGGAGTTCCAGTTTGGAGGCCCAGTACTTC.

The table lists this clone with a few counts. The V gene is TRBV30, the J gene TRBJ1-2; D unresolved. Trimming removed 5 bases at V and 1 base at J, with 8 bases between. Germline lookup yields CDR1 GTSNPN and CDR2 SVGIG (reference sequence). The CDR3 loop spans 12 amino acids. The CDR3 spells CAWYQVNYGYTF. Here the CDR3 DNA reads TGTGCCTGGTACCAGGTTAACTATGGCTACACCTTC.

Turning to this clone: The identical CDR3 is also encoded by other nucleotide sequences in the sample. The rearrangement uses TRBV18 and TRBJ1-1; possible D gene TRBD1, 6 bases. With 2 bases removed from V and 3 bases from J, the gap between germline ends came to 22 bases. The CDR3 sequence is 18 residues long. Germline loops: CDR1 KGHSH, CDR2 LQKENI. CDR3 sequence reads: CASSPVITMGALDTEAFF. The CDR3 DNA reads as TGTGCCAGCTCACCAGTTATTACTATGGGGGCGCTGGACACTGAAGCTTTCTTT.

Only one count was recorded for this clone. The chain is built from TRBV28 and TRBJ2-5; 9 bases agree with TRBD1. The J call may be faulty, since TRBJ2-7 better matches the DNA end. Looked up from germline, CDR1 is MDHEN and CDR2 is SYDVKM. CDR3 length: 16 residues. CDR3 nucleotide sequence: TGTGCCAGCAGTCCCTGGACAGGGGTTGGCTCCTACGAGCAGTACTTC. It is translated as CASSPWTGVGSYEQYF.

The chain employs TRBV5-5 and TRBJ1-2, with D perhaps TRBD1 (6 bases). The V and J ends lost 0 bases and 8 bases respectively, with 17 bases between them. The CDR3 extends over 15 amino acids. Germline assignment: CDR1 SGHKS and CDR2 YYEKEE (reference sequence). The CDR3 here is CASSLGGTIKEGYTF. Written as DNA, the CDR3 is TGTGCCAGCAGCTTGGGGGGGACAATTAAAGAGGGCTACACCTTC. The full variable domain, with the rest looked up from reference TRBV5-5 and TRBJ1-2, is DAGVTQSPTHLIKTRGQQVTLRCSPISGHKSVSWYQQVLGQGPQFIFQYYEKEERGRGNFPDRFSARQFPNYSSELNVNALLLGDSALYLCASSLGGTIKEGYTFGSGTRLTVV.

This chain joins TRBV7-9 and TRBJ1-2, with 10 nucleotides matching TRBD1. The germline gives CDR1 SEHNR, CDR2 FQNEAQ (reference sequence). CDR3 length: 16 amino acids. With 6 bases clipped from V and 7 bases from J, the junction kept 14 bases outside the gene matches. CDR3 protein: CASRLIGDRGAPGYTF. CDR3 bases: TGTGCCAGCAGACTGATTGGGGACAGGGGTGCTCCTGGCTACACCTTC.

V and J are TRBV19 and TRBJ1-2, with 7 bases identical to TRBD1. J lost 6 bases, V lost 1 base, and 14 bases had no gene match. CDR1 and CDR2 (germline): LNHDA, SQIVND (reference sequence). This CDR3 has 17 residues. The CDR3 DNA reads TGTGCCAGTAGTATAGGACGGACAGGTCTTGGAGGGGATGGCTACACCTTC. This sequence encodes CASSIGRTGLGGDGYTF.

The rearrangement links TRBV2 to TRBJ2-2, with D possibly being TRBD1 (5 bases). Trimming shortened V by 3 bases and J by 0 bases, and 11 bases separated the two germline ends. CDR3 length: 16 residues. Per germline, CDR1 SNHLY and CDR2 FYNNEI. The CDR3 is CASSDVDSTNTGELFF. The CDR3 region has the DNA TGTGCCAGCAGTGATGTCGACAGTACGAACACCGGGGAGCTGTTTTTT. Full variable domain (missing parts from reference TRBV2 and TRBJ2-2): EPEVTQTPSHQVTQMGQEVILRCVPISNHLYFYWYRQILGQKVEFLVSFYNNEISEKSEIFDDQFSVERPDGSNFTLKIRSTKLEDSAMYFCASSDVDSTNTGELFFGEGSRLTVL.

The rearrangement links TRBV29-1 to TRBJ1-5; D gene unclear. The CDR3 loop spans 12 amino acids. From germline, CDR1 is SQVTM and CDR2 ANQGSEA. Trimming cost V 6 bases and J 4 bases, with 10 bases left between them. The CDR3 sequence is CSVGWSNQPQHF. For the CDR3, the DNA is TGCAGCGTCGGATGGAGTAATCAGCCCCAGCATTTT.

This rearrangement joins TRBV7-9 to TRBJ2-3; no reliable D call. This CDR3 spans 15 amino acids. Germline-derived CDR1 and CDR2 are SEHNR and FQNEAQ (reference sequence). The V and J ends lost 3 bases and 2 bases respectively, with 12 bases between them. CDR3 region: CASSLHGGSTDTQYF. For the CDR3, the DNA is TGTGCCAGCAGCTTGCATGGCGGTTCCACAGATACGCAGTATTTT.

This clone was observed once. The gene calls are TRBV27 and TRBJ2-7; no reliable D call. V dropped 6 bases and J dropped 0 bases, with 3 bases sitting between them. Germline V gene lookup returns CDR1 MNHEY and CDR2 SMNVEV (reference sequence). The CDR3 loop spans 11 amino acids. The chain's CDR3 is CASRSSYEQYF. CDR3 nucleotide sequence: TGTGCCAGCAGGAGCTCCTACGAGCAGTACTTC.

This rearrangement joins TRBV7-2 to TRBJ1-5, with D unclear. V shed 5 bases and J shed 5 bases, with 10 bases lying between them. Germline loops: CDR1 SGHTA, CDR2 FQGNSA. This CDR3 is built from 13 residues. The CDR3 region has the DNA TGTGCCAGCAGCCCCCGGAGGGATCAGCCCCAGCATTTT. Encoded protein: CASSPRRDQPQHF.

This chain connects TRBV28 to TRBJ1-3; maybe TRBD1 (6 bases). The CDR3 is 17 amino acids. CDR1 and CDR2 (germline): MDHEN, SYDVKM. V was shortened by 6 bases and J by 0 bases, with 18 bases between the two germline ends. In DNA form, the CDR3 reads TGTGCCAGCAGCTCCCGAGACAGGCTATTCTCTGGAAACACCATATATTTT. Translated, it gives CASSSRDRLFSGNTIYF.

The CDR3 DNA is TGTGCCAGCAGTCTAGCCCCGGGCCGAGGGGAGACCCAGTACTTC. Translated: CASSLAPGRGETQYF. This rearrangement joins TRBV7-9 to TRBJ2-5, with D possibly TRBD2 on 5 matching bases. This CDR3 comprises 15 residues. The V end was cut by 6 bases, the J end by 5 bases, with 19 bases between. The germline CDR1 and CDR2 sequences are SEHNR and FQNEAQ (reference sequence).